The 21 T cell receptor beta chains presented below share a single source sample, sequenced in a study of blood T cell repertoires in COVID-19. The protocol was immunoSEQ multiplex PCR, while the TCRdb copy is restricted to in-frame clones and leaves out a portion. Here the sample spans some 200,000 clones, over 75% being singletons. The specimen sequenced was peripheral blood. These receptors came from a man of 80 years or more with acute or convalescent COVID-19.

V and J are TRBV7-2 and TRBJ2-4; D gene unclear. Germline V gene lookup returns CDR1 SGHTA and CDR2 FQGNSA. This CDR3 region has 16 residues. Trimming cost V 5 bases and J 0 bases, with 14 bases left between them. For the CDR3, the DNA is TGTGCCAGCAGCGTCAGGTCAGAACTAGCCAAAAACATTCAGTACTTC. Translation: CASSVRSELAKNIQYF.

The CDR3 is CASSLLASSTDTQYF. The CDR3 nucleotides are TGTGCCAGCAGCCTTTTGGCCTCTAGCACAGATACGCAGTATTTT. The chain employs TRBV7-8 and TRBJ2-3; D is undetermined. Trimming pared 5 bases from V and 0 bases from J, leaving 12 bases between. The CDR3 has 15 amino acids. Germline CDR1 is SGHVS and CDR2 is FQNEAQ.

This clone was seen only once. V usage is TRBV14 and J usage is TRBJ1-5, with unresolved D. V shed 1 base and J shed 6 bases, with 7 bases lying between them. The CDR3 has 13 residues. Germline CDR1 and CDR2: SGHDN and FVKESK. CDR3 loop: CASSQGGTQPQHF. CDR3 nucleotides: TGTGCCAGCAGCCAAGGAGGAACTCAGCCCCAGCATTTT.

This clone was seen only a few times. The V gene is TRBV6-4, the J gene TRBJ2-2; perhaps TRBD2 as D (6 bases). This CDR3 comprises 16 residues. Germline CDR1 reads MRHNA; CDR2 reads SNTAGT. Trimming stripped 7 bases from V and 0 bases from J, with 15 bases between. Here the CDR3 reads CASKQEGGTNTGELFF. The CDR3 DNA reads as TGTGCCAGCAAACAGGAGGGCGGGACGAACACCGGGGAGCTGTTTTTT.

This clone appeared a few times. The chain combines TRBV12-3 or TRBV12-4 with TRBJ1-5; D is undetermined. The CDR3 has 12 amino acids. V was trimmed by 7 bases and J by 7 bases, leaving 11 bases between them. Here the CDR3 reads CASTLSPQPQHF. CDR3 DNA sequence: TGTGCCAGCACCCTCTCCCCCCAGCCCCAGCATTTT.

In its sample, this clone was seen once. The chain employs TRBV28 and TRBJ1-2, with TRBD1 matching over 7 bases. V dropped 9 bases and J dropped 5; count of bases not matched to a gene: 9. Germline assignment: CDR1 MDHEN and CDR2 SYDVKM. The CDR3 consists of 13 residues. The CDR3 region is CASRTGRVYGYTF. The CDR3, as DNA: TGTGCCAGTCGGACAGGAAGGGTGTATGGCTACACCTTC.

The chain is built from TRBV6-6 and TRBJ2-7, with 10 bases lining up with TRBD2. This CDR3 contains 16 residues. Germline lookup yields CDR1 MNHNY and CDR2 SVGAGI (reference sequence). V was pared by 5 bases and J by 6 bases, with 13 bases of the junction left unmatched. The DNA of the CDR3 is TGTGCCAGCAGTCCAGATCTAGCGGGAGAAGGAGGCGAGCAGTACTTC. This translates into CASSPDLAGEGGEQYF.

V is TRBV5-1 and J is TRBJ1-6; 12 nucleotides align to TRBD1. After removal of 4 bases from V and 6 bases from J, the junction contained 8 bases not matched to a gene. The CDR3 contains 17 residues. In germline, CDR1 is SGHRS, CDR2 YFSETQ. The CDR3 loop is CASSPGTGGIINSPLHF. DNA for the CDR3: TGCGCCAGCAGCCCGGGGACAGGGGGCATCATTAATTCACCCCTCCACTTT.

In nucleotides, the CDR3 is TGCGCCAGCTCCCGAGGGGGGGTTGGCACAGATACGCAGTATTTT. The encoded protein is CASSRGGVGTDTQYF. The chain couples TRBV10-2 to TRBJ2-3, with D perhaps TRBD2 (7 bases). This CDR3 spans 15 amino acids. CDR1 WSHSY and CDR2 SAAADI come from the germline V gene. Trimming pared 8 bases from V and 1 base from J, leaving 16 bases between.

V gene TRBV27 combines with J gene TRBJ2-5; D remains ambiguous. This CDR3 is 12 amino acids long. V was cut by 4 bases and J by 5 bases, with 8 bases left in between. Germline CDR1 MNHEY, CDR2 SMNVEV (reference sequence). The CDR3 loop is CASSSVGETQYF. The CDR3, as DNA: TGTGCCAGCAGTTCCGTCGGGGAGACCCAGTACTTC.

The rearrangement links TRBV7-9 to TRBJ1-1; D unresolved. Germline lookup yields CDR1 SEHNR and CDR2 FQNEAQ (reference sequence). This CDR3 contains 14 residues. Trimming took off 5 bases at V and 6 bases at J, with 16 bases between the two ends. Written as DNA, the CDR3 is TGTGCCAGCAGCGGAGGGTTCACGGTCTCTGAAGCTTTCTTT. Translating it yields CASSGGFTVSEAFF.

Concerning this clone: Other DNA sequences in this specimen translate into the identical CDR3. The chain recombines TRBV20-1 with TRBJ2-7; no firm D call. The CDR3 has 11 amino acids. V shed 3 bases and J shed 3 bases, with 6 bases lying between them. Germline CDR1 DFQATT, CDR2 SNEGSKA (reference sequence). Here the CDR3 DNA reads TGCAGTGCTAGGTCGGGCTACGAGCAGTACTTC. Translated, it gives CSARSGYEQYF.

The chain has TRBV2 and TRBJ1-5, with D hard to call. The CDR3 spans 13 residues. V gave up 7 bases and J gave up 0 bases, with 7 bases separating them. Germline-derived CDR1 and CDR2 are SNHLY and FYNNEI. CDR3 coding DNA: TGTGCCAGCAAAAGAGATAGCAATCAGCCCCAGCATTTT. Residues: CASKRDSNQPQHF.

The chain combines TRBV18 with TRBJ2-5, with TRBD1 as a possible D gene (6 bases). Germline values: CDR1 KGHSH, CDR2 LQKENI. There are 15 residues in the CDR3. V dropped 2 bases and J dropped 4 bases, with 14 bases sitting between them. In DNA form, the CDR3 reads TGTGCCAGCTCACCAGTGGGGGCGCCCGGAGAGACCCAGTACTTC. Protein product: CASSPVGAPGETQYF. The variable domain in full, with the rest retrieved from reference TRBV18 and TRBJ2-5, is NAGVMQNPRHLVRRRGQEARLRCSPMKGHSHVYWYRQLPEEGLKFMVYLQKENIIDESGMPKERFSAEFPKEGPSILRIQQVVRGDSAAYFCASSPVGAPGETQYFGPGTRLLVL.

The chain combines TRBV5-4 with TRBJ2-1; unclear D gene. This CDR3 spans 15 amino acids. Trimming pared 2 bases from V and 2 bases from J, leaving 11 bases between. Germline loops: CDR1 SGHNT, CDR2 YYREEE (reference sequence). The CDR3, as DNA: TGTGCCAGCAGCTTATCGTCACAGCCCTACAATGAGCAGTTCTTC. It encodes CASSLSSQPYNEQFF. Filled out from reference TRBV5-4 and TRBJ2-1, the complete variable domain reads ETGVTQSPTHLIKTRGQQVTLRCSSQSGHNTVSWYQQALGQGPQFIFQYYREEENGRGNFPPRFSGLQFPNYSSELNVNALELDDSALYLCASSLSSQPYNEQFFGPGTRLTVL.

The J gene is TRBJ2-7, the V gene TRBV9, with TRBD2 matching 12 bases. The germline gives CDR1 SGDLS, CDR2 YYNGEE. After removal of 1 base from V and 2 bases from J, the junction contained 4 bases not matched to a gene. This CDR3 is 16 amino acids long. This chain's CDR3 is CASSVLAGGPPYEQYF. CDR3 DNA sequence: TGTGCCAGCAGCGTACTAGCGGGAGGGCCTCCCTACGAGCAGTACTTC.

This chain links TRBV28 with TRBJ1-4; tentatively, D is TRBD1 (6 bases). In germline, CDR1 is MDHEN, CDR2 SYDVKM. Trimming took 5 bases from V and 6 from J, leaving 13 bases between them. The CDR3 runs 14 residues. CDR3 sequence (DNA): TGTGCCAGCAGTAAAGGGGGGGACGATGAAAAACTGTTTTTT. It is translated as CASSKGGDDEKLFF.

This clone showed up just once. At one of its ends the junction is not consistent with the germline gene, which may arise from a read error. V gene TRBV5-1 combines with J gene TRBJ1-5; the D gene is possibly TRBD1 (5 bases). CDR3 length equals 14 residues. CDR1 and CDR2 from the germline V gene are SGHRS and YFSETQ. CDR3 loop: CASTLAGGYQPQHF. The CDR3 nucleotides are TGCGCCAGCACCTTGGCGGGGGGATATCAGCCCCAGCATTTT.

This clone was detected only once. The chain joins TRBV6-1 to TRBJ2-7; 8 bases fit TRBD1. The CDR3 consists of 16 residues. V trimming: 0 bases; J trimming: 3 bases; junction bases outside the gene matches: 7. In germline, CDR1 is MNHNS, CDR2 SASEGT. This chain's CDR3 is CASSEAVRQGSYEQYF. CDR3 bases: TGTGCCAGCAGTGAAGCGGTACGACAGGGGAGCTACGAGCAGTACTTC.

This clone was observed a handful of times. V is TRBV16 and J is TRBJ2-3; D ambiguous. V was pared by 4 bases and J by 5 bases, with 7 bases between. CDR3 size: 12 residues. Germline CDR1 KGHSY, CDR2 FQNENV. In nucleotides, the CDR3 is TGTGCCAGCAGCCCCAGCGTAGATACGCAGTATTTT. The encoded protein is CASSPSVDTQYF.

The chain uses TRBV19 and TRBJ1-2, with D possibly matching TRBD1 (5 bases). V gave up 8 bases and J gave up 8 bases, with 33 bases separating them. The CDR3 covers 18 residues. Germline CDR1 is LNHDA and CDR2 is SQIVND (reference sequence). CDR3: CASSVRTFAGTPPFGYTF. CDR3 in DNA: TGTGCCAGTTCAGTAAGAACCTTCGCCGGGACTCCCCCGTTCGGCTACACCTTC.